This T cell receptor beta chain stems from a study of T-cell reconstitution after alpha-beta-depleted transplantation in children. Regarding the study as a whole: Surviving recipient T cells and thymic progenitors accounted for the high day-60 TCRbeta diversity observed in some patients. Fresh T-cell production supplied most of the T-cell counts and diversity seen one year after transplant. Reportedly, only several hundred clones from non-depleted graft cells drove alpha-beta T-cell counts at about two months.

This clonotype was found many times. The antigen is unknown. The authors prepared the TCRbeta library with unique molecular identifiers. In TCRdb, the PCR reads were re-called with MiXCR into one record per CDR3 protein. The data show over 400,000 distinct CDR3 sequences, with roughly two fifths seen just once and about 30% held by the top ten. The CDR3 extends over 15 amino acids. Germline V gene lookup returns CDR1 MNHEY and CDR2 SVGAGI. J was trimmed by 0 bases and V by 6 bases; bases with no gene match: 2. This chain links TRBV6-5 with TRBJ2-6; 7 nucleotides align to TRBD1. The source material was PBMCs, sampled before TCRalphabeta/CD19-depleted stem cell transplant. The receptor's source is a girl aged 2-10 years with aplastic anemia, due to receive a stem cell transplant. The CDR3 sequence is CASSTGASGANVLTF. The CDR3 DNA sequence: TGTGCCAGCAGCACAGGGGCCTCTGGGGCCAACGTCCTGACTTTC.